This T cell receptor beta chain was obtained from a study of blood T cell repertoires in COVID-19. The overall study: COVID-19 samples collected from the United States, Italy and Spain covered acute and convalescent phases. The cDNA or gDNA used as material had been derived from T cells, B-cell-depleted T cells, or PBMCs.

Authors' data handling: Nucleated cell counts were estimated from reference gene primer amplification. Assay: immunoSEQ multiplex PCR; the TCRdb copy retains only in-frame clones and omits some. V and J calls plus clone size are reproduced from that table; the DNA served to infer D and trimming. The profile shows around 110,000 clones, about 87% of them singletons. Germline trimming cut 4 bases from V and 9 bases from J; bases unmatched to any gene: 18. Germline V lookup: CDR1 SGHTA, CDR2 FQGNSA. The CDR3 has 19 residues. The source is a man between 50 and 59 years old with active or convalescent COVID-19. The gene calls are TRBV7-2 and TRBJ2-4; 13 nucleotides line up with TRBD2. Source material: peripheral blood. The CDR3 spells CASSSPIYRLAGGWGIQYF. CDR3 bases: TGTGCCAGCAGCTCCCCAATCTATAGACTAGCGGGAGGATGGGGCATTCAGTACTTC.